This TCR beta chain was obtained from a study of blood T cell repertoires in COVID-19 (dated by TCRdb to the early 2020s). For the study in its entirety: Samples from collaborators originated in the United States, Italy and Spain and spanned both the acute and convalescent phases of COVID-19. The material from the prospective study consisted of cDNA or gDNA derived from T cells, B-cell-depleted T cells, or PBMCs. Deeply sampled blood TCRbeta repertoires from subjects exposed to, actively infected with, or recovered from COVID-19 were included in the dataset. The repertoires were released in a freely available public database meant as a resource for research on the immune response to SARS-CoV-2. Samples came from the ongoing ImmuneRACE study (first 160 participants) plus 1,254 subjects from 6 global collaborators. The sample metadata nearly always contained a de-identified subject ID, COVID-19 status, age in years and sex. Where HLA class I and class II types were available, the types were taken from metadata supplied by the sample provider, not from assay-based typing. Study-level results and caveats: Clinical and demographic metadata were provided uncurated, with the amount varying by source and participant.

TCRbeta CDR3 regions were amplified from genomic DNA by means of the immunoSEQ Assay, a bias-controlled multiplex PCR. Per the original workflow: Nucleated cell counts per sample were estimated from amplification of reference gene primers within the assay. To quantify the absolute abundance of each unique TCRbeta CDR3 rearrangement, sequence reads were collapsed and filtered. For each sample, productive Simpson clonality was calculated as the square root of Simpson's diversity index across productive rearrangements. The immuneACCESS repertoire file appears here via TCRdb, limited to in-frame rearrangements. These files lack a portion of the clones; in checked studies, under half of the deficit traces to unresolved V genes, and the cause of the others is not known. That table supplies the V and J calls and clone size; D and trimming were determined from the DNA. Counted in this sample were approximately 280,000 clones; 85% of them appeared once. The leading ten clones occupy 2% to 3% of the sample.

Participants in the prospective study were enrolled through a virtual design, were aged roughly 18 to 100 years, and lived in 24 United States geographic areas. In the prospective study, participants were assigned to cohorts based on the clinical history participants reported in a screening survey and a study questionnaire. ImmuneRACE Cohort 3 recovered participants were defined by two consecutive negative NP/OP PCR tests, healthcare professional clearance, or symptom resolution. Mobile phlebotomists in the prospective study collected whole blood, serum and a nasopharyngeal or oropharyngeal swab from every participant. Additional blood draws and questionnaires over an approximately two-month period could optionally be provided by prospective study participants. Before DNA extraction, prospective study blood samples were shipped either frozen or at room temperature. This clone was detected only once. Its cognate antigen has yet to be identified. No base quality information exists; no much larger clone differs at one position.

The sample taken for sequencing was PBMCs or T cells enriched from blood (not recorded which). The receptor was derived from a woman aged 50 to 60 who had recovered from COVID-19.

CDR3 reads: CASSITGGNTEAFF. The sequence in DNA is TGTGCCAGCTCAATCACAGGGGGTAACACTGAAGCTTTCTTT. The chain is encoded by TRBV18 joined to TRBJ1-1; TRBD1 lines up with 8 middle nucleotides. Trimming takes 5 bases off V and 2 bases off J; junction bases not matched to a gene: 4. The germline V gene supplies CDR1 KGHSH and CDR2 LQKENI. The CDR3, from cysteine to phenylalanine, totals 14 residues. Kept here is only the CDR3 DNA, which spans 42 bases and is read in frame from base 1.